This note documents a single T cell receptor beta chain sequence. This sample stems from a study of blood T cells in healthy people across ages. Study-level background: About one barcoded beta molecule per two T cells was the capture yield of template switching.

Germline loops: CDR1 SGHTA, CDR2 FQGNSA. The CDR3 spans 13 residues. Trimming took 7 bases from V and 6 from J, leaving 15 bases between them. Using a J-beta primer mix together with a sample-barcoded 5' primer, a second PCR was run for roughly 6 to 12 cycles. TCRdb called the 5' RACE reads again in MiXCR, with one record for every CDR3 protein. Of 1.5 million to 2 million distinct CDR3 sequences listed, 49% were seen once; the top ten hold over 2%. Sequenced sample: blood. This rearrangement joins TRBV7-2 to TRBJ1-2, with D possibly matching TRBD1 (5 bases). This receptor was identified in a woman between 40 and 55 years old in good health. CDR3 loop: CASTLVGTDGYTF. The CDR3 DNA is TGTGCCAGCACCTTGGTGGGGACGGATGGCTACACCTTC.